What follows describes a single TCR beta chain. Data came from immunoSEQ multiplex PCR; TCRdb stores just in-frame clones and leaves some out. Here the sample spans tens of thousands of clones, over 75% being singletons. This specimen belongs to a study of blood T cell repertoires in COVID-19. This CDR3 comprises 18 residues. Germline V CDR1 and CDR2: ENHRY, SYGVKD. J gave up 1 base and V 8 bases, and 8 bases lay outside the gene matches. The chain has TRBV10-3 and TRBJ2-2, with 15 positions matching TRBD2. This TCR was recovered from a man older than 75 with active or convalescent COVID-19. Input material: peripheral blood. The CDR3 sequence is CAIRPGLAGGENTGELFF. The CDR3 DNA sequence: TGTGCCATCCGCCCGGGACTAGCGGGGGGCGAGAACACCGGGGAGCTGTTTTTT.